The 11 T cell receptor beta chains reported below all come from one sample, sequenced in a study of cytomegalovirus exposure and HLA in healthy donors. Clones were read by immunoSEQ multiplex PCR, and TCRdb kept only the in-frame ones, dropping some. The profile shows fewer than 130,000 clones, roughly 90% of them singletons. The sequencing sample was made of PBMCs. Source of these receptors: a woman aged 30 to 39 in good health and CMV-seropositive.

In this sample, this clone turned up once. V gene TRBV19 combines with J gene TRBJ2-5; 7 nucleotides align to TRBD1. V lost 6 bases and J lost 1; bases outside the gene matches: 14. This CDR3 is 17 amino acids long. Per the germline V gene, CDR1 is LNHDA and CDR2 is SQIVND (reference sequence). The DNA of the CDR3 is TGTGCCAGTAGAGGGGATAGGGGCACAGGGGCCCAAGAGACCCAGTACTTC. Amino acid sequence: CASRGDRGTGAQETQYF.

V is TRBV14 and J is TRBJ1-2; TRBD1 might be the D (6 bases). Germline V gene lookup returns CDR1 SGHDN and CDR2 FVKESK. The CDR3 contains 19 residues. Trimming left V 4 bases short and J 0 bases short, with 24 bases between. The CDR3 spells CASSPQTKGVGLANYGYTF. The CDR3 DNA follows: TGTGCCAGCAGCCCCCAAACGAAGGGGGTCGGATTAGCTAACTATGGCTACACCTTC.

V usage is TRBV6-1 and J usage is TRBJ1-1; TRBD1 agrees at 7 bases. J was trimmed by 2 bases and V by 6 bases; bases with no gene match: 3. The germline V gene has CDR1 MNHNS and CDR2 SASEGT. CDR3 size: 13 residues. The CDR3 coding sequence is TGTGCCAGCAGCGGACAGGCAAACACTGAAGCTTTCTTT. Its translation: CASSGQANTEAFF.

V gene TRBV9 combines with J gene TRBJ2-1, with a weak D call TRBD2 (6 bases). Germline V gene lookup returns CDR1 SGDLS and CDR2 YYNGEE. Trimming took 0 bases from V and 9 from J, leaving 16 bases between them. The CDR3 extends over 15 amino acids. CDR3 loop: CASSVAIGMGGEQFF. CDR3 coding DNA: TGTGCCAGCAGCGTAGCTATAGGAATGGGGGGTGAGCAGTTCTTC.

As for this clone: A junction boundary mismatches the germline segment, possibly from a read error. The rearrangement links TRBV5-6 to TRBJ1-1, with D tentatively TRBD1 (6 bases). The CDR3 sequence is 17 residues long. CDR1 SGHDT and CDR2 YYEEEE come from the germline V gene. CDR3 protein: CASSRDFDRTLKTEAFF. DNA for the CDR3: TGTGCCAGCAGCCGAGATTTTGACAGGACCCTGAAAACTGAAGCTTTCTTT.

In its sample, this clone was seen once. The chain's CDR3 is CASRTTAYEQYF. The CDR3 DNA reads as TGTGCCAGCAGGACCACAGCATACGAGCAGTACTTC. The chain uses TRBV6-5 and TRBJ2-7; D is uncertain. Trimming removed 6 bases from V and 4 bases from J, with 10 bases in between. Germline V CDR1 and CDR2: MNHEY, SVGAGI. The CDR3 has 12 amino acids.

The V and J genes are TRBV6-5 and TRBJ1-2; 11 bases agree with TRBD1. The J segment lost 8 bases and the V segment lost 0 bases, leaving 8 bases of the junction unmatched. Germline values: CDR1 MNHEY, CDR2 SVGAGI. This CDR3 spans 16 amino acids. The CDR3 bases are TGTGCCAGCAGTTACTCTGGGACAGGGGGTTCGCGGGGCTACACCTTC. Translating gives CASSYSGTGGSRGYTF.

V and J are TRBV7-2 and TRBJ1-1, with a possible D match to TRBD1 (5 bases). This CDR3 comprises 14 residues. Trimming took off 4 bases at V and 1 base at J, with 10 bases between the two ends. Germline CDR1 SGHTA, CDR2 FQGNSA. As DNA, the CDR3 is TGTGCCAGCAGCTATGCCGGGGGGAACACTGAAGCTTTCTTT. Its translation: CASSYAGGNTEAFF.

This chain links TRBV5-6 with TRBJ1-1; D remains ambiguous. The CDR3 consists of 13 residues. Trimming removed 4 bases at V and 4 bases at J, with 11 bases between. The V gene's germline CDR1 is SGHDT and CDR2 YYEEEE. The CDR3 DNA reads as TGTGCCAGCAGCACCGGGGTGGGCACTGAAGCTTTCTTT. It translates to CASSTGVGTEAFF. The full variable domain, rest sourced from reference TRBV5-6 and TRBJ1-1, is DAGVTQSPTHLIKTRGQQVTLRCSPKSGHDTVSWYQQALGQGPQFIFQYYEEEERQRGNFPDRFSGHQFPNYSSELNVNALLLGDSALYLCASSTGVGTEAFFGQGTRLTVV.

This sequence joins TRBV7-9 and TRBJ2-3; 10 bases align to TRBD2. V lost 4 bases to trimming and J lost 6 bases; unmatched junction nucleotides: 16. The CDR3 extends over 18 amino acids. CDR1 and CDR2 (germline): SEHNR, FQNEAQ (reference sequence). The CDR3 nucleotides are TGTGCCAGCAGCTCCCTCAGTAGCGGGGGGCCCTTCACGGATACGCAGTATTTT. This translates into CASSSLSSGGPFTDTQYF.

The chain employs TRBV5-1 and TRBJ1-1; D gene unclear. The V gene's germline CDR1 is SGHRS and CDR2 YFSETQ. The CDR3 consists of 14 residues. Between the trimmed V and J ends, which lost 2 bases and 5 bases, there was a span of 13 bases. The DNA of the CDR3 is TGCGCCAGCAGCTTAAGGGAGCTGGGGACTGAAGCTTTCTTT. Protein sequence: CASSLRELGTEAFF.